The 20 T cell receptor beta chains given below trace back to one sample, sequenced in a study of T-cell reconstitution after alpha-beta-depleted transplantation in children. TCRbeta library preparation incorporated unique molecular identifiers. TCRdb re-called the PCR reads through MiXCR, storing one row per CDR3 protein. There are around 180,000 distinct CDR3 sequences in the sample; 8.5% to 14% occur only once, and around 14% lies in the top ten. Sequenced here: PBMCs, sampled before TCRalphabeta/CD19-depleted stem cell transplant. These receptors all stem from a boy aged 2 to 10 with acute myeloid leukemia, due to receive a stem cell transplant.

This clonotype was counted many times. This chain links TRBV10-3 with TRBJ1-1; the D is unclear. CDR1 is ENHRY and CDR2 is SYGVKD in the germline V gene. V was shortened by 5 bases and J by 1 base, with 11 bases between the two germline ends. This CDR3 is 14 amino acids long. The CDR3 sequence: CAISIRAENTEAFF. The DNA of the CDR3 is TGTGCCATCAGTATACGGGCCGAGAACACTGAAGCTTTCTTT.

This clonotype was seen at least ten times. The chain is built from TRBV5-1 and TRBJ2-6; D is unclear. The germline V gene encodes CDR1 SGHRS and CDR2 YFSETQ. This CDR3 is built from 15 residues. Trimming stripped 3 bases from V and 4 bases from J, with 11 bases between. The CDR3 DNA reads TGCGCCAGCAGCTCGACACTTGTCGGGGCCAACGTCCTGACTTTC. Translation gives CASSSTLVGANVLTF.

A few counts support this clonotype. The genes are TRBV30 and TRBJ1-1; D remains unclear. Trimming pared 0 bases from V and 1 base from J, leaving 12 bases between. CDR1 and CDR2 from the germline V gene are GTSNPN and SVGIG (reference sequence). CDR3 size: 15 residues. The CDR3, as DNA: TGTGCCTGGAGTGTAAGGCGGAGAGCGAACACTGAAGCTTTCTTT. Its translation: CAWSVRRRANTEAFF.

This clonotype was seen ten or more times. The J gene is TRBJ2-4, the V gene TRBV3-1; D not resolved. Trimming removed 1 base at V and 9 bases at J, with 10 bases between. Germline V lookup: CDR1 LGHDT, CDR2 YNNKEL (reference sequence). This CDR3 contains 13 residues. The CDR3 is CASSQVLAGIQYF. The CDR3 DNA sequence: TGTGCCAGCAGCCAAGTATTAGCAGGCATTCAGTACTTC.

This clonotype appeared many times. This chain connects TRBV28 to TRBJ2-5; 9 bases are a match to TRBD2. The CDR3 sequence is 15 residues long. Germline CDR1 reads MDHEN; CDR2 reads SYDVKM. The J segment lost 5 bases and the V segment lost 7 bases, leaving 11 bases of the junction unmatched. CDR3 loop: CASKSGGTRAETQYF. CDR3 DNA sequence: TGTGCCAGCAAAAGCGGGGGGACGCGGGCGGAGACCCAGTACTTC.

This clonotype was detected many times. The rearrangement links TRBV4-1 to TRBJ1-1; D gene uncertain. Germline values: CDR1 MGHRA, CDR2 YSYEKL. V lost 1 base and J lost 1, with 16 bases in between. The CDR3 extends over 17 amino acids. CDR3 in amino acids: CASSQGGRSLGNTEAFF. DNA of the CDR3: TGCGCCAGCAGCCAAGGTGGGCGCTCTCTGGGGAACACTGAAGCTTTCTTT.

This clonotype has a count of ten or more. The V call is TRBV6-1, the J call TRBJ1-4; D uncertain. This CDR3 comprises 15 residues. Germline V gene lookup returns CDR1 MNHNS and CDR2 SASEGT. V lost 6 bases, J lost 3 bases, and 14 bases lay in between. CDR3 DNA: TGTGCCAGCAGCCGTGGGATGATGGCTAATGAAAAACTGTTTTTT. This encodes CASSRGMMANEKLFF.

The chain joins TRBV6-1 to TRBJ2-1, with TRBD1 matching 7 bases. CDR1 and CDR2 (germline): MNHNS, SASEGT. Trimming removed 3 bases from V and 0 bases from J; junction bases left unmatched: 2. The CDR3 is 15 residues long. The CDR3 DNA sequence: TGTGCCAGCAGTGACGGGACAGTCTCCTACAATGAGCAGTTCTTC. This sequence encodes CASSDGTVSYNEQFF.

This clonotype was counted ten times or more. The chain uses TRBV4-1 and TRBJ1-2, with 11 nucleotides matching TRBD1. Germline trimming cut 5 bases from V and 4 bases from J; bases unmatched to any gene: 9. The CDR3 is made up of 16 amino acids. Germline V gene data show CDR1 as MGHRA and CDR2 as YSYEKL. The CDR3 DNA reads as TGCGCCAGCAGCACAGGACAGGGGGCGCACGGCTATGGCTACACCTTC. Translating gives CASSTGQGAHGYGYTF.

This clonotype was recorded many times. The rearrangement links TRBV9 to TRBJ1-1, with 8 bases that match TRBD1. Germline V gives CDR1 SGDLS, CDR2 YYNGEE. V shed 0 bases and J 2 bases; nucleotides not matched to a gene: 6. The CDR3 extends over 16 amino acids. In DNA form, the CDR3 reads TGTGCCAGCAGCGTAGGGGGGACAGGTTCTAACACTGAAGCTTTCTTT. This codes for CASSVGGTGSNTEAFF.

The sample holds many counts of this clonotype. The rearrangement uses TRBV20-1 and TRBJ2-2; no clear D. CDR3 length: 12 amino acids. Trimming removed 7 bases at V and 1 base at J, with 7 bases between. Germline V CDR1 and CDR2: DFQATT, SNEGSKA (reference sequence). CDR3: CSVHRNTGELFF. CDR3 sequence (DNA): TGCAGTGTTCACAGGAACACCGGGGAGCTGTTTTTT.

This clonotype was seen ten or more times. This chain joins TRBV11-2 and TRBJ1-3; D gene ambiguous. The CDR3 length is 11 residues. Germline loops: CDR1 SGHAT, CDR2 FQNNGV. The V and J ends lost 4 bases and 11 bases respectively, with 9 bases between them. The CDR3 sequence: CASSSGGAIYF. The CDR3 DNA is TGTGCCAGCAGCTCAGGTGGTGCCATATATTTT.

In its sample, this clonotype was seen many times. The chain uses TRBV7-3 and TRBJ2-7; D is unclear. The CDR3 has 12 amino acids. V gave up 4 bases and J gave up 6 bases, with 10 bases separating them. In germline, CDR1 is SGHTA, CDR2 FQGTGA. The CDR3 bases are TGTGCCAGCAGCTCGGTAGGTGGCGAGCAGTACTTC. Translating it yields CASSSVGGEQYF.

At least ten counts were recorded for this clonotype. CDR3 region: CASSLGTVSTDTQYF. The CDR3 DNA is TGTGCCAGCAGCTTGGGGACCGTAAGCACAGATACGCAGTATTTT. The chain is built from TRBV5-5 and TRBJ2-3, with D hard to call. The CDR3 totals 15 residues. Germline CDR1 SGHKS, CDR2 YYEKEE (reference sequence). Trimming took 0 bases from V and 0 from J, leaving 8 bases between them.

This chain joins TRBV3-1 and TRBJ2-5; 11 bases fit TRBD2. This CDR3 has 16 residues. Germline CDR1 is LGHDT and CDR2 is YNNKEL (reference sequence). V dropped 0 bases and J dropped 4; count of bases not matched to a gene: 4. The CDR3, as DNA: TGTGCCAGCAGCCAAGACGCTCTAGCGGGGGGAGAGACCCAGTACTTC. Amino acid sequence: CASSQDALAGGETQYF.

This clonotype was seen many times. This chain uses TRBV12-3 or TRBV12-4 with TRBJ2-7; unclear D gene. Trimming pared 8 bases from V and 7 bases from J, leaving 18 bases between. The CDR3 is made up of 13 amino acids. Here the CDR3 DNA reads TGTGCCAGCGGGCCGGCCGCCCGGTGGGAGCAGTACTTC. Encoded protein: CASGPAARWEQYF.

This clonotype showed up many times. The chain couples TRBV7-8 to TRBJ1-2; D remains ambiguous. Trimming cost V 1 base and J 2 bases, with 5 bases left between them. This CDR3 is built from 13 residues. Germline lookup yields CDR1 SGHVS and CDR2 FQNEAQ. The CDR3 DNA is TGTGCCAGCAGCTTAGGGCCGAACTATGGCTACACCTTC. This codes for CASSLGPNYGYTF.

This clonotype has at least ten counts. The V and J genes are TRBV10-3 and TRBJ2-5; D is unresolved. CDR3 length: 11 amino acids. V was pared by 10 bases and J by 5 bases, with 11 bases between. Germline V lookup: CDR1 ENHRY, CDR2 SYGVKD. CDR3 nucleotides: TGTGCCACCAAGGTTCAGGAGACCCAGTACTTC. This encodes CATKVQETQYF.

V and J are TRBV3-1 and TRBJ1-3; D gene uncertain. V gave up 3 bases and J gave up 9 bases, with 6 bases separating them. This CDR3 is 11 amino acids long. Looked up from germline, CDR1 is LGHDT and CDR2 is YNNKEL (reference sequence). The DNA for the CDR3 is TGTGCCAGCAGCCAGGGCGGCACCATATATTTT. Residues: CASSQGGTIYF.

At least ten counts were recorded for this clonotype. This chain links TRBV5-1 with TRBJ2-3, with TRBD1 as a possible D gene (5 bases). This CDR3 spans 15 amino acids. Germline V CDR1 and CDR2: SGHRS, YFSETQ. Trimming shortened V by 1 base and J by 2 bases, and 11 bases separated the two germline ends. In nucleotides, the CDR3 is TGCGCCAGCAGCTTGAGCGCAGGGTCCACAGATACGCAGTATTTT. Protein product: CASSLSAGSTDTQYF.